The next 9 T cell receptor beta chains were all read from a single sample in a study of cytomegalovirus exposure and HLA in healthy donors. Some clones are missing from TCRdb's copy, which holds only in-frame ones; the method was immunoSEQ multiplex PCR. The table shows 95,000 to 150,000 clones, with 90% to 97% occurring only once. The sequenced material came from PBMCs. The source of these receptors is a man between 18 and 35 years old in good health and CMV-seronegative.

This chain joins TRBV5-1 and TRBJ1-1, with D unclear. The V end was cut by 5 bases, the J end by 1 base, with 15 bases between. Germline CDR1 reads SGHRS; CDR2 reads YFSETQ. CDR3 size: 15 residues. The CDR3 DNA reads TGCGCCAGCAGAGCCCAAGTAACGGGGAACACTGAAGCTTTCTTT. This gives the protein CASRAQVTGNTEAFF.

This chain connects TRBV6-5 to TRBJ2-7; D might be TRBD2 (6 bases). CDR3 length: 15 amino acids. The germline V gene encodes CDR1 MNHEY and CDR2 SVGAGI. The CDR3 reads CPPLSRTGEAFEQYF. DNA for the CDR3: TGTCCCCCACTATCAAGGACGGGAGAAGCTTTCGAGCAGTACTTC.

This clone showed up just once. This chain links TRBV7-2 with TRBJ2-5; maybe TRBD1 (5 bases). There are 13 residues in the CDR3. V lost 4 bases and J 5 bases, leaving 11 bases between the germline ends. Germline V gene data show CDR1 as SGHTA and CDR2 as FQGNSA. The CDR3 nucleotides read TGTGCCAGCAGCTCAGGGCTCGGGGAGACCCAGTACTTC. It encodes CASSSGLGETQYF.

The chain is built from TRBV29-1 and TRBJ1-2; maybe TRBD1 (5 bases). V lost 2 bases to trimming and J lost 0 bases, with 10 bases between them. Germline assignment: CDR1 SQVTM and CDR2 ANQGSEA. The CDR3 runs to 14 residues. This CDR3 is CSVERQTANYGYTF. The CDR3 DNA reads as TGCAGCGTTGAAAGACAGACCGCTAACTATGGCTACACCTTC.

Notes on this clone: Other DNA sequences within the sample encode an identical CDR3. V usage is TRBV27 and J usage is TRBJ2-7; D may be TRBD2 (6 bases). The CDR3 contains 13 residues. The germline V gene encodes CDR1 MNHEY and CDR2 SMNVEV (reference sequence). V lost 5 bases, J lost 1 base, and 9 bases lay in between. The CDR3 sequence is CASSPGSSYEQYF. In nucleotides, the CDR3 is TGTGCCAGCAGTCCCGGGAGTTCCTACGAGCAGTACTTC.

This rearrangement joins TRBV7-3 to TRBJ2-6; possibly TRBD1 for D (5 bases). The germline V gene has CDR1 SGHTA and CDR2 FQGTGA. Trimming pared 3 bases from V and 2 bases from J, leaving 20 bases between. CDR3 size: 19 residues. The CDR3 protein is CASSFGAPGGRTGANVLTF. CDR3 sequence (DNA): TGTGCCAGCAGCTTTGGGGCCCCGGGTGGTAGGACTGGGGCCAACGTCCTGACTTTC.

The CDR3 is CASSATGGGFGEQYF. In DNA, the CDR3 is TGTGCCAGCAGTGCCACAGGGGGCGGGTTCGGCGAGCAGTACTTC. V usage is TRBV27 and J usage is TRBJ2-7, with TRBD1 identical over 9 bases. CDR1 and CDR2 from the germline V gene are MNHEY and SMNVEV (reference sequence). J lost 6 bases, V lost 5 bases, and 11 bases had no gene match. CDR3 length: 15 amino acids.

The CDR3 sequence is CASSLSVPEGRYGYTF. CDR3 nucleotides: TGTGCCAGCAGTTTATCGGTCCCGGAGGGACGCTATGGCTACACCTTC. The chain uses TRBV27 and TRBJ1-2; D perhaps matches TRBD1 (5 bases). From germline, CDR1 is MNHEY and CDR2 SMNVEV (reference sequence). V lost 0 bases and J 4 bases, leaving 15 bases between the germline ends. This CDR3 region has 16 residues.

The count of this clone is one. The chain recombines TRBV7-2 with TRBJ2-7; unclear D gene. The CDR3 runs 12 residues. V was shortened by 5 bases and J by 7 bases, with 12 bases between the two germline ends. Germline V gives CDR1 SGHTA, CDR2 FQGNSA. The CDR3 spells CASSATAREQYF. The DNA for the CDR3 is TGTGCCAGCAGCGCCACCGCCCGGGAGCAGTACTTC.